This T cell receptor beta chain was profiled in a study of blood T cell repertoires in COVID-19. Whole-study context: Spain, Italy and the United States supplied samples that represented acute and convalescent COVID-19. Sample material is recorded as cDNA or gDNA derived from T cells, B-cell-depleted T cells, or PBMCs.

Per the original data handling: The authors estimated nucleated cell counts from reference gene primer amplification. Profiled with immunoSEQ multiplex PCR; TCRdb holds only in-frame clones, not every one. V and J calls and clone size are copied from that table; D and trimming were computed from the DNA. The table shows about 140,000 clones, with approximately 85% occurring only once. The germline gives CDR1 KGHDR, CDR2 SFDVKD. The CDR3 covers 15 residues. The V end was cut by 6 bases, the J end by 4 bases, with 15 bases between. The clonotype originates from a man in his fifties with acute or convalescent COVID-19. The specimen was peripheral blood. V is TRBV24-1 and J is TRBJ2-1; perhaps TRBD1 as D (7 bases). The CDR3 DNA reads TGTGCCACCAGTATTGTCGCGGGACAGTACAATGAGCAGTTCTTC. Its protein is CATSIVAGQYNEQFF.